Below are 20 T cell receptor beta chains sequenced from a single sample in a study of post-analysis software for immune sequencing data. Study results and caveats: In patients, TRBV5-6, TRBV5-1 and TRBV20-1 belonged to roughly 5 TRBV segments found more frequently than in controls.

Their target antigens are unknown. Prepared libraries of TCR beta cDNA carried unique molecular identifiers. TCRdb analysed the PCR reads with MiXCR anew, one entry per CDR3 protein. The sample contains about 820,000 distinct CDR3 sequences, approximately 57% of which appear only once. Material for sequencing was blood. The receptors derive from a girl under 18 with multiple sclerosis.

A few counts support this clonotype. A junction end diverges from the germline sequence, so it may reflect a read error. The rearrangement uses TRBV29-1 and TRBJ2-1, with D possibly matching TRBD2 (6 bases). Germline V gene sequence: CDR1 SQVTM, CDR2 ANQGSEA. The CDR3 sequence is 14 residues long. The CDR3 protein is CSVEGRFSYNEQFF. The CDR3 bases are TGCAGCGTCGAAGGGAGGTTCTCCTACAATGAGCAGTTCTTC.

The genes are TRBV5-1 and TRBJ2-7; TRBD2 matches at 13 bases. The end of the DNA fits TRBJ2-1 better, so the J call may be wrong. The CDR3 is made up of 16 amino acids. CDR1 and CDR2 (germline): SGHRS, YFSETQ. For the CDR3, the DNA is TGCGCCAGCAGCCAGCAAGGACTAGCGGGAGAGGGTGAGCAGTTCTTC. It codes for CASSQQGLAGEGEQFF.

The genes are TRBV20-1 and TRBJ2-3, with D possibly being TRBD2 (6 bases). V was clipped by 5 bases and J by 0 bases, with 18 bases between them. This CDR3 has 16 amino acids. Germline V lookup: CDR1 DFQATT, CDR2 SNEGSKA (reference sequence). CDR3 in DNA: TGCAGTGCTCCGGAGGGCTCTTTCACTAGCACAGATACGCAGTATTTT. Its protein is CSAPEGSFTSTDTQYF.

CDR3 loop: CASSFRMEQFF. For the CDR3, the DNA is TGTGCCAGCAGTTTTCGGATGGAGCAGTTCTTC. The V and J genes are TRBV12-3 or TRBV12-4 and TRBJ2-1; D not resolved. The V end lost 3 bases, the J end lost 10 bases, and 7 bases lay between the germline ends. The CDR3 spans 11 residues.

This rearrangement joins TRBV7-9 to TRBJ2-5; 7 bases agree with TRBD2. The J call may be faulty, since TRBJ2-7 better matches the DNA end. CDR1 and CDR2 (germline): SEHNR, FQNEAQ (reference sequence). This CDR3 has 16 residues. The CDR3 DNA reads TGTGCCAACACCCTAAGTGGCGCGGGAGTGAATCACGAGCAGTACTTC. Translated, it gives CANTLSGAGVNHEQYF.

This clonotype was counted between two and nine times. The chain employs TRBV6-5 and TRBJ2-5; 7 nucleotides agree with TRBD2. The closer fit of TRBJ2-7 to the DNA end suggests the J call may be wrong. The germline V gene encodes CDR1 MNHEY and CDR2 SVGAGI. This CDR3 is built from 18 residues. Here the CDR3 DNA reads TGTGCCAGCAGTTACTCGACGGTTAAAGGACTAGGATTCTACGAGCAGTACTTC. Translating it yields CASSYSTVKGLGFYEQYF.

This chain joins TRBV12-3 or TRBV12-4 and TRBJ2-1; D gene ambiguous. This CDR3 contains 13 residues. The V end lost 5 bases, the J end lost 7 bases, and 12 bases lay between the germline ends. CDR3 sequence (DNA): TGTGCCAGCAGTCCCCTTAAACTGAATGAGCAGTTCTTC. Its protein product is CASSPLKLNEQFF.

This rearrangement joins TRBV7-2 to TRBJ2-4; 7 bases fit TRBD2. Trimming cost V 2 bases and J 13 bases; bases outside gene matches: 17. Germline-derived CDR1 and CDR2 are SGHTA and FQGNSA. The CDR3 consists of 16 residues. CDR3 nucleotide sequence: TGTGCCAGCAGCTTAATTGTGCGGGAGTACTATAATGAGCAGTACTTC. Amino acids: CASSLIVREYYNEQYF. Full variable domain (outside the CDR3, taken from reference TRBV7-2 and TRBJ2-4): GAGVSQSPSNKVTEKGKDVELRCDPISGHTALYWYRQSLGQGLEFLIYFQGNSAPDKSGLPSDRFSAERTGGSVSTLTIQRTQQEDSAVYLCASSLIVREYYNEQYFGAGTRLSVL.

This rearrangement joins TRBV12-3 or TRBV12-4 to TRBJ2-1; D unresolved. The CDR3 has 13 residues. V was trimmed by 6 bases and J by 7 bases, leaving 13 bases between them. This chain's CDR3 is CASSPGPVNEQFF. In nucleotides, the CDR3 is TGTGCCAGCAGCCCCGGGCCCGTTAATGAGCAGTTCTTC.

The chain joins TRBV12-3 or TRBV12-4 to TRBJ2-7; TRBD2 aligns across 12 bases. The CDR3 covers 14 residues. The V segment lost 5 bases and the J segment 3 bases; nucleotides outside the gene matches: 2. Here the CDR3 DNA reads TGTGCCAGCAGTACTAGCGGGGGGAACTACGAGCAGTACTTC. Residues: CASSTSGGNYEQYF.

The chain uses TRBV5-5 and TRBJ1-1; D possibly corresponds to TRBD1 (6 bases). The CDR3 contains 15 residues. V was pared by 2 bases and J by 0 bases, with 11 bases between. CDR1 and CDR2 from the germline V gene are SGHKS and YYEKEE (reference sequence). CDR3 DNA: TGTGCCAGCAGCTTCGAGACAGGCATGAACACTGAAGCTTTCTTT. Amino acids: CASSFETGMNTEAFF.

This chain connects TRBV20-1 to TRBJ2-3; 12 positions match TRBD2. Germline CDR1 is DFQATT and CDR2 is SNEGSKA (reference sequence). The CDR3 extends over 15 amino acids. V shed 6 bases, J shed 5 bases, and the junction held 9 bases outside the gene matches. The CDR3 bases are TGCAGTGCCCCCCCAACTAGCGGGGGGAAAGATACGCAGTATTTT. Amino acid sequence: CSAPPTSGGKDTQYF.

The rearrangement joins TRBV6-1 to TRBJ2-4; TRBD1 matches 9 bases. Germline-derived CDR1 and CDR2 are MNHNS and SASEGT. This CDR3 has 14 residues. Trimming at V came to 6 bases and at J to 9 bases, leaving 9 bases not matched to a gene. The CDR3 region is CASRTLDRGGIQYF. In DNA form, the CDR3 reads TGTGCCAGCAGGACCTTGGACAGGGGAGGCATTCAGTACTTC.

The chain uses TRBV6-1 and TRBJ1-1; D unclear. The CDR3 has 15 amino acids. Germline V gene data show CDR1 as MNHNS and CDR2 as SASEGT. The V gene lost 1 base and the J gene lost 6 bases, with 15 bases spanning the gap. DNA of the CDR3: TGTGCCAGCAGTGAAGAGGGTGGGGATCCGGCTGAAGCTTTCTTT. This gives the protein CASSEEGGDPAEAFF.

This clonotype was picked up one time. The chain recombines TRBV20-1 with TRBJ2-4; no clear D. The CDR3 runs to 13 residues. V gave up 2 bases and J gave up 8 bases, with 13 bases separating them. Germline V lookup: CDR1 DFQATT, CDR2 SNEGSKA (reference sequence). The CDR3 nucleotides are TGCAGTGCTAGATCGGAAGCTCGCGACATTCAGTACTTC. It translates to CSARSEARDIQYF.

This clonotype has only a few counts. The chain carries TRBV2 and TRBJ2-7, with 9 nucleotides matching TRBD1. The CDR3 is made up of 15 amino acids. Unmatched junction bases numbered 3, after V lost 3 bases and J lost 0 bases. Per germline, CDR1 SNHLY and CDR2 FYNNEI. As DNA, the CDR3 is TGTGCCAGCAGTGACGGGACAGGGATCTCCTACGAGCAGTACTTC. It encodes CASSDGTGISYEQYF.

The rearrangement joins TRBV5-1 to TRBJ1-5; 10 bases are shared with TRBD1. The CDR3 is 15 amino acids. Trimming removed 3 bases from V and 6 bases from J; junction bases left unmatched: 6. Germline V gene sequence: CDR1 SGHRS, CDR2 YFSETQ. The CDR3 loop reads CASSSGTGVSQPQHF. The CDR3 region has the DNA TGCGCCAGCAGCTCCGGGACAGGGGTAAGTCAGCCCCAGCATTTT. Looking up the rest from reference TRBV5-1 and TRBJ1-5 gives the full variable domain: KAGVTQTPRYLIKTRGQQVTLSCSPISGHRSVSWYQQTPGQGLQFLFEYFSETQRNKGNFPGRFSGRQFSNSRSEMNVSTLELGDSALYLCASSSGTGVSQPQHFGDGTRLSIL.

The rearrangement joins TRBV2 to TRBJ2-3; the D gene is possibly TRBD1 (6 bases). In germline, CDR1 is SNHLY, CDR2 FYNNEI. This CDR3 is built from 12 residues. The CDR3 reads CVSTGLTDTQYF. CDR3 coding DNA: TGTGTCAGTACAGGGTTGACAGATACGCAGTATTTT.

The rearrangement joins TRBV29-1 to TRBJ2-7; D uncertain. The CDR3 length is 14 residues. Germline V gives CDR1 SQVTM, CDR2 ANQGSEA. The germline V and J ends were trimmed by 7 bases and 2 bases, with 18 bases remaining between them. The CDR3 DNA reads TGCAGCGCTGATGGCGGCCAGGCCGCCTACGAGCAGTACTTC. This translates into CSADGGQAAYEQYF.

The sample holds a few counts of this clonotype. CDR3: CASSPDSPSTDTQYF. The CDR3 nucleotides are TGTGCCAGCAGCCCAGACAGCCCTAGCACAGATACGCAGTATTTT. The chain uses TRBV12-3 or TRBV12-4 and TRBJ2-3, with TRBD1 as a possible D gene (5 bases). CDR3 length equals 15 residues. Between the trimmed V and J ends, which lost 6 bases and 0 bases, there was a span of 13 bases.